The source of this T cell receptor (beta chain) is a study of Ad26.COV2.S vaccination and SARS-CoV-2 variants. The treatment here: some 19 received Ad26.COV2.S at low or high dose, single or two shots; roughly 5 received placebo; per-sample allocation not given. Sampling was performed 63 days after the first vaccine or placebo injection. Sequencing used immunoSEQ multiplex PCR; TCRdb keeps in-frame clones, though not all of them. The sample yields about 680,000 clones, roughly 90% seen once. The CDR3 spans 15 residues. Per germline, CDR1 LNHDA and CDR2 SQIVND (reference sequence). V lost 1 base and J lost 3, with 9 bases in between.

The source material was peripheral blood, sampled in a trial of Ad26.COV2.S vaccine versus placebo. The receptor was isolated from a person between 18 and 59 years old who received the Ad26.COV2.S COVID-19 vaccine or a placebo. The chain employs TRBV19 and TRBJ2-2; possible D gene TRBD2, 6 bases. The CDR3 reads CASSIAGGDTGELFF. The CDR3 DNA reads TGTGCCAGTAGTATAGCCGGGGGTGACACCGGGGAGCTGTTTTTT.